This record covers a single T cell receptor (beta chain). Its antigen is unknown. The CDR3 consists of 12 residues. The germline V and J ends were trimmed by 2 bases and 5 bases, with 7 bases remaining between them. Germline CDR1 is MGHDK and CDR2 is SYGVNS. Those who donated, Caucasian adults without exception, all lived in Nashville, Tennessee. With unsorted samples, genomic DNA was obtained from tens of millions of PBMCs. The protocol was immunoSEQ multiplex PCR, while the TCRdb copy is restricted to in-frame clones and leaves out a portion. The table has about 510,000 clones, roughly 85% seen once. These data originate in a study of shared clonotypes between healthy human individuals. The study, taken as a whole, reports: Investigators expected sequencing depth to affect clonotype sharing among donors.

Sequencing was performed on PBMCs. This receptor was taken from a woman in her forties in good health. Some clones in this sample may be carry-over from other donors' samples. The V call is TRBV25-1, the J call TRBJ2-7, with a tentative D call TRBD2 (5 bases). In DNA form, the CDR3 reads TGTGCCAGCAGTGAACCCGGGAACGAGCAGTACTTC. It encodes CASSEPGNEQYF.